The subject of this entry is one T cell receptor (beta chain). The data were obtained in a study of blood T cell repertoires in COVID-19. Study at large: The samples span acute and convalescent COVID-19 from the United States, Italy and Spain. PBMCs, B-cell-depleted T cells, or T cells provided the cDNA or gDNA that made up the material.

Authors' analysis steps: Cell counts per sample came from amplifying reference gene primers. Method: immunoSEQ multiplex PCR; TCRdb's copy keeps in-frame clones and lacks some. Clonal size and the V and J genes are those of that table, whereas D and trimming came from the DNA. The data contain 200,000 to 250,000 clones, 80% to 90% of them singletons. V shed 4 bases and J 0 bases; nucleotides not matched to a gene: 7. The CDR3 loop spans 19 amino acids. Germline V gene data show CDR1 as LGHNA and CDR2 as YSLEER. The chain is built from TRBV4-3 and TRBJ2-6; 12 bases map to TRBD2. Sequencing was done on a sample of peripheral blood. The sequence came from a man aged 30 to 39 with active or convalescent COVID-19. Written as DNA, the CDR3 is TGCGCCAGCAGCCGCGCATCTAGCGGGGGGGTCTCTGGGGCCAACGTCCTGACTTTC. This gives the protein CASSRASSGGVSGANVLTF.